Given below is one T cell receptor (beta chain) in context. The record originates from a study of blood T cell repertoires in COVID-19. Study as a whole: Samples taken during acute and convalescent COVID-19 were collected in the United States, Italy and Spain.

Original analysis: By means of reference gene primer amplification, nucleated cell counts were estimated. Sequenced by immunoSEQ multiplex PCR; TCRdb stores in-frame clones only, minus some. V and J calls and clone size come straight from that table; D and trimming were deduced from the DNA. Among roughly 180,000 clones, roughly 92% were seen once, and the ten largest hold roughly 0.7%. This CDR3 contains 16 residues. V lost 3 bases, J lost 2 bases, and 15 bases lay in between. Germline V gene data show CDR1 as LGHNT and CDR2 as FRNRAP. Sequenced input: peripheral blood. The receptor was isolated from a man aged 25 to 40 with COVID-19, enrolled during active disease. The V and J genes are TRBV12-5 and TRBJ2-3, with D tentatively TRBD2 (6 bases). The CDR3 DNA reads as TGTGCTAGTGGTTTTCCCTCGGGGGACCCCACAGATACGCAGTATTTT. Its protein is CASGFPSGDPTDTQYF.